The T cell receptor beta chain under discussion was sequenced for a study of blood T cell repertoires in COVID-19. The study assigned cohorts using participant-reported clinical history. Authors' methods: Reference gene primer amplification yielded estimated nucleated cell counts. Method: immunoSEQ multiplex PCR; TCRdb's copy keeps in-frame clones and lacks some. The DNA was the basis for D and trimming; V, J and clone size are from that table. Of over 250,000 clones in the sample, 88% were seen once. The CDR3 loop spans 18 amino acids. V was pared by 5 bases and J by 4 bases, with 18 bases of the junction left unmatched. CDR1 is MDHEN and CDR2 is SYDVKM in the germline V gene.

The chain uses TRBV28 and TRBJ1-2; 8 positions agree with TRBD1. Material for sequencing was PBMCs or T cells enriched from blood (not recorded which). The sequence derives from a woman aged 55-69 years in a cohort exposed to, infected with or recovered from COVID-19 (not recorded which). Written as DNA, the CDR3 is TGTGCCAGCAGTCCAATGTGGGGGGGGACCGGGACAGGCTATGGCTACACCTTC. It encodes CASSPMWGGTGTGYGYTF.